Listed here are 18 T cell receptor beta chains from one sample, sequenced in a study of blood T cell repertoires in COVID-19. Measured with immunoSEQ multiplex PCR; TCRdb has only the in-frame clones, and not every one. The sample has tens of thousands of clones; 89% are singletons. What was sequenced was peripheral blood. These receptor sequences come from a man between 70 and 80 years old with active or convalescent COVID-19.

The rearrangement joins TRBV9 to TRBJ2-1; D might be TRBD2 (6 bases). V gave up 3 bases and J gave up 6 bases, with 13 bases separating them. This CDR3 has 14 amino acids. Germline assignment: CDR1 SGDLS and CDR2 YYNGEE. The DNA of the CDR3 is TGTGCCAGCAGCGCCGGGGGACCGGCCAATGAGCAGTTCTTC. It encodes CASSAGGPANEQFF.

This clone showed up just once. The CDR3, as DNA: TGTGCCAGCAGTAGAAACAGGGGGCGATACAATGAGCAGTTCTTC. It yields the protein CASSRNRGRYNEQFF. The rearrangement links TRBV2 to TRBJ2-1; 9 nucleotides line up with TRBD1. CDR1 and CDR2 from the germline V gene are SNHLY and FYNNEI. This CDR3 has 15 residues. Trimming at V came to 5 bases and at J to 4 bases, leaving 6 bases not matched to a gene.

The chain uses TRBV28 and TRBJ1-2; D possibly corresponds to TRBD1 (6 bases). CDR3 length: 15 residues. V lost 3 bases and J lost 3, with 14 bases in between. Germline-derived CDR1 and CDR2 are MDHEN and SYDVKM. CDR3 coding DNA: TGTGCCAGCAGTTTCCCGGTCGAGGGGGACTATGGCTACACCTTC. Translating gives CASSFPVEGDYGYTF.

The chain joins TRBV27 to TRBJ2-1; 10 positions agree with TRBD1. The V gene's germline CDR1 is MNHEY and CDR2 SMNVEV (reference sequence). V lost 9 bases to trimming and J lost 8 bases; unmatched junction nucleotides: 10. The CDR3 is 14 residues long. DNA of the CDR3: TGTGCCAGTTCGGACAGGGGGATTTTGGATGAGCAGTTCTTC. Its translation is CASSDRGILDEQFF.

DNA of the CDR3: TGTGCCAGCAGTTACTCTAGGGGGTTCGGCTACACCTTC. Protein product: CASSYSRGFGYTF. The gene calls are TRBV6-5 and TRBJ1-2, with D maybe TRBD1 (6 bases). V lost 0 bases and J 8 bases, leaving 10 bases between the germline ends. The CDR3 contains 13 residues. Germline V gene sequence: CDR1 MNHEY, CDR2 SVGAGI.

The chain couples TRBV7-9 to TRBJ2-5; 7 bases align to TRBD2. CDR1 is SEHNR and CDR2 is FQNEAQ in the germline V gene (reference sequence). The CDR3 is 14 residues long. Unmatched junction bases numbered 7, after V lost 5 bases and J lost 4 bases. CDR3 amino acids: CASSARTSGETQYF. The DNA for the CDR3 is TGTGCCAGCAGCGCCCGGACTAGTGGAGAGACCCAGTACTTC.

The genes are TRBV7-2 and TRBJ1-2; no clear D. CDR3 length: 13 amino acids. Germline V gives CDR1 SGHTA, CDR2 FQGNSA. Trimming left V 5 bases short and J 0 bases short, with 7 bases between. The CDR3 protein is CASSPPANYGYTF. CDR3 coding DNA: TGTGCCAGCAGCCCCCCCGCTAACTATGGCTACACCTTC.

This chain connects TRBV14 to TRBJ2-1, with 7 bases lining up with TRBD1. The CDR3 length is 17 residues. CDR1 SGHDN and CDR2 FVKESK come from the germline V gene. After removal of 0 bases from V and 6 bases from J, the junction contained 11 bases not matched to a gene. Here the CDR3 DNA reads TGTGCCAGCAGCCAAGAGAAAGGGGGCAGGGTTGGCAATGAGCAGTTCTTC. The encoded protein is CASSQEKGGRVGNEQFF.

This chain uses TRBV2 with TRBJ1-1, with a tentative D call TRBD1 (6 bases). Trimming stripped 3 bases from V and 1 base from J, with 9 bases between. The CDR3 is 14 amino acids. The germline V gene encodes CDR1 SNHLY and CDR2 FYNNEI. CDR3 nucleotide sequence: TGTGCCAGCAGTGATTACAGGGCGAACACTGAAGCTTTCTTT. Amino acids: CASSDYRANTEAFF.

Here the CDR3 reads CATPGITEAFF. CDR3 DNA: TGTGCCACCCCAGGGATCACTGAAGCTTTCTTT. This chain links TRBV19 with TRBJ1-1; D is perhaps TRBD1 (5 bases). With 10 bases removed from V and 4 bases from J, the gap between germline ends came to 10 bases. This CDR3 is built from 11 residues. Per the germline V gene, CDR1 is LNHDA and CDR2 is SQIVND (reference sequence). The entire variable domain, with the rest obtained from reference TRBV19 and TRBJ1-1, is as follows: DGGITQSPKYLFRKEGQNVTLSCEQNLNHDAMYWYRQDPGQGLRLIYYSQIVNDFQKGDIAEGYSVSREKKESFPLTVTSAQKNPTAFYLCATPGITEAFFGQGTRLTVV.

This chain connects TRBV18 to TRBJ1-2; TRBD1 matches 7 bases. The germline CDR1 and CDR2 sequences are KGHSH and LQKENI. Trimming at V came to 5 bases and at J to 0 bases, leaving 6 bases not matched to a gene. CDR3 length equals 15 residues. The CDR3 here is CASSRRTGPNYGYTF. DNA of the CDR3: TGTGCCAGCTCAAGGCGGACAGGCCCTAACTATGGCTACACCTTC.

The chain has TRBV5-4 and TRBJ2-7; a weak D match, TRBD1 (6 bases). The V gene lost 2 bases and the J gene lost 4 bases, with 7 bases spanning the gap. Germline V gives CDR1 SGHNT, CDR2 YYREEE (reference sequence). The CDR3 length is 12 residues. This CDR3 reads CASSLTGYEQYF. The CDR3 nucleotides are TGTGCCAGCAGCTTAACAGGGTACGAGCAGTACTTC.

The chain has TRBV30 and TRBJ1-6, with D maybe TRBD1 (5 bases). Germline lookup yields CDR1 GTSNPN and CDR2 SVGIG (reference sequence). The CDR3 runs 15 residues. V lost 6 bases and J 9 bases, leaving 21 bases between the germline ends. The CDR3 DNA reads TGTGCCTGTCTTATAGGGGATGGGTACAGTTCACCCCTCCACTTT. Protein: CACLIGDGYSSPLHF.

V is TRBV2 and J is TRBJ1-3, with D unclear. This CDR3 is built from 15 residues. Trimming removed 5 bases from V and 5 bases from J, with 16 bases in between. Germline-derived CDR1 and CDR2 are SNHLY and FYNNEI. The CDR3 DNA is TGTGCCAGCAGTCCCCCGGGAGGCCCTAGAAACACCATATATTTT. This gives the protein CASSPPGGPRNTIYF.

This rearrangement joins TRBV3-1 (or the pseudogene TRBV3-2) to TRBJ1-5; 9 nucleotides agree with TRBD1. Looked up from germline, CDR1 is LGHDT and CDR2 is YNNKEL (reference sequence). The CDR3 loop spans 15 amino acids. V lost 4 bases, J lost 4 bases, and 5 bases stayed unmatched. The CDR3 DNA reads TGTGCCAGCAGCCCTAGACAGGGGGGTAATCAGCCCCAGCATTTT. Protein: CASSPRQGGNQPQHF.

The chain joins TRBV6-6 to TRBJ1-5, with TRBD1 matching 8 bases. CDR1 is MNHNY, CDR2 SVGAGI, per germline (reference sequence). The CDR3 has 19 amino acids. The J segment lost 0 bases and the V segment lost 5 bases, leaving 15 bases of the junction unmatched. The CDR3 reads CASSPKIPGQAYSNQPQHF. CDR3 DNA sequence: TGTGCCAGCAGTCCTAAAATCCCGGGACAGGCCTATAGCAATCAGCCCCAGCATTTT.

CDR3 residues: CASSSRGFSTDTQYF. CDR3 coding DNA: TGTGCCAGCAGTTCTCGGGGGTTCAGCACAGATACGCAGTATTTT. The rearrangement joins TRBV6-2 or TRBV6-3 to TRBJ2-3, with D perhaps matching TRBD2 (6 bases). CDR3 length equals 15 residues. CDR1 MNHEY and CDR2 SVGEGT come from the germline V gene. The V end was cut by 4 bases, the J end by 0 bases, with 11 bases between.

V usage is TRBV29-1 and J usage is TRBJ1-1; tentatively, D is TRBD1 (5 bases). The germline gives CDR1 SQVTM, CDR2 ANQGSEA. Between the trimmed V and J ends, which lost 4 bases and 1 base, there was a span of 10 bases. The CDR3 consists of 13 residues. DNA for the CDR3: TGCAGCGTTGTGGGCAGGGCGAACACTGAAGCTTTCTTT. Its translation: CSVVGRANTEAFF. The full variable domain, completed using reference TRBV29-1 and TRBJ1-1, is SAVISQKPSRDICQRGTSLTIQCQVDSQVTMMFWYRQQPGQSLTLIATANQGSEATYESGFVIDKFPISRPNLTFSTLTVSNMSPEDSSIYLCSVVGRANTEAFFGQGTRLTVV.